These T cell receptor beta chains were read from a single sample in a study of post-analysis software for immune sequencing data. TCRdb passed the PCR reads through MiXCR, listing each CDR3 protein once. The sample contains 700,000 to 800,000 distinct CDR3 sequences, roughly 29% of which appear only once. The sequencing sample was made of blood. Source of these receptors: a girl aged 5-17 years with multiple sclerosis. Both conserved end residues are trimmed from each CDR3.

v_gene	j_gene	CDR3aa
TRBV7-2	TRBJ2-3	ASRESAGKNTDTQY
TRBV3-1	TRBJ2-5	ASSGSGTPQY
TRBV29-1	TRBJ2-2	SGGLVTGELF
TRBV6-2/TRBV6-3	TRBJ2-3	ASGDTQY
TRBV20-1	TRBJ2-3	SAPWWAGATDTQY
TRBV29-1	TRBJ2-1	SVGRLSYNEQF
TRBV20-1	NA	SASPRVWGSYEQY
TRBV6-4	TRBJ1-6	ASRGQNSPLH
TRBV24-1	TRBJ2-3	ATMDRGVRDTQY
TRBV7-6	TRBJ2-1	ASSHDNYNEQF
TRBV28	TRBJ1-2	ASSLQSPGIGYT
TRBV19	TRBJ2-7	ASSIGITSYEQY
TRBV20-1	TRBJ2-7	SASMVGSSYEQY
TRBV29-1	TRBJ2-1	SAIGSAFEQF
TRBV7-6	TRBJ1-5	ASSLGSGVGQPQH
TRBV6-4	TRBJ2-5	ASSVLAGGRRTQY